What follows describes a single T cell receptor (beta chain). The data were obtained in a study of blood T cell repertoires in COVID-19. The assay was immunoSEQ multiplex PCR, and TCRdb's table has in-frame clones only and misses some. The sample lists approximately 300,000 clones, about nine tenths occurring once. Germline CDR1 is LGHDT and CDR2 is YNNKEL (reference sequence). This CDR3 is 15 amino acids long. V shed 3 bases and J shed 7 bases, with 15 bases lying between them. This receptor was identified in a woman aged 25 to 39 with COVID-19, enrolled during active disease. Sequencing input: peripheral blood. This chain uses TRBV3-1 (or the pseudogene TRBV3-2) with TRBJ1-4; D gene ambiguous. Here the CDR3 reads CASSQSSGVGEKLFF. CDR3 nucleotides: TGTGCCAGCAGCCAGAGTTCAGGTGTGGGTGAAAAACTGTTTTTT.